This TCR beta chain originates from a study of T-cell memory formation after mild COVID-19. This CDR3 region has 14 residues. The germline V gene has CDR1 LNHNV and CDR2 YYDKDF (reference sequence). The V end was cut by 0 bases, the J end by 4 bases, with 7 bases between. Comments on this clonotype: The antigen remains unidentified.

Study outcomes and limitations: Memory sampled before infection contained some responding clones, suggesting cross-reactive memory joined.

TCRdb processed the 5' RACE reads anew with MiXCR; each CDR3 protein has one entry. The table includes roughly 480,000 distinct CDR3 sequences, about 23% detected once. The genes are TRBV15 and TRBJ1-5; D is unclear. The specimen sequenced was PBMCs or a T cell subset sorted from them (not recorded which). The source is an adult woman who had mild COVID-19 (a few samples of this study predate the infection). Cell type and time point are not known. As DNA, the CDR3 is TGTGCCACCAGCAGAGACAGTATTAATCAGCCCCAGCATTTT. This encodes CATSRDSINQPQHF.